This T cell receptor beta chain appears in the sequencing data of a study of tumor-infiltrating lymphocytes in primary liver carcinoma. Study in general: Tissue type made little difference to sample yields of roughly 3.65 to 7.13 million productive TCRbeta reads. Study results and caveats: It was in tumors, not blood, that the top-250-clone fraction was significantly higher (p = 0.039). Reduced overlap was seen in tumor-adjacent and tumor-blood pairs versus tumor region pairs. Bulk unsorted sampling precluded comparing CD4+ and CD8+ repertoires.

Germline DNA was also extracted, with blood RNA taken from unsorted whole blood. TCR beta cDNA was made from 500 ng total RNA with a constant-region primer. Investigators got TCR beta libraries out of three nested multiplex PCR rounds, done with slightly modified ARM-PCR. Both of the initial two PCR rounds ran for approximately 11 cycles and employed TRBV1-TRBV30 forward primers alongside a C-beta reverse primer. TCRdb called the multiplex PCR reads again in MiXCR, with one record for every CDR3 protein. The sample includes 190,000 or so distinct CDR3 sequences, almost 65% of them seen just once. Losses at the gene ends were 7 bases for V and 8 bases for J; bases not matched to a gene: 5. The CDR3 has 13 residues. Germline CDR1 and CDR2: MDHEN and SYDVKM. The sample holds a few counts of this clonotype. The target antigen is unknown.

The genes are TRBV28 and TRBJ1-4; 9 nucleotides line up with TRBD1. The TCR comes from a woman aged 55 to 70 with primary liver carcinoma and hepatitis B virus infection. The sample taken for sequencing was peripheral blood. For the CDR3, the DNA is TGTGCCAGCACCACAGGGGGCGACGAAAAACTGTTTTTT. This gives the protein CASTTGGDEKLFF.